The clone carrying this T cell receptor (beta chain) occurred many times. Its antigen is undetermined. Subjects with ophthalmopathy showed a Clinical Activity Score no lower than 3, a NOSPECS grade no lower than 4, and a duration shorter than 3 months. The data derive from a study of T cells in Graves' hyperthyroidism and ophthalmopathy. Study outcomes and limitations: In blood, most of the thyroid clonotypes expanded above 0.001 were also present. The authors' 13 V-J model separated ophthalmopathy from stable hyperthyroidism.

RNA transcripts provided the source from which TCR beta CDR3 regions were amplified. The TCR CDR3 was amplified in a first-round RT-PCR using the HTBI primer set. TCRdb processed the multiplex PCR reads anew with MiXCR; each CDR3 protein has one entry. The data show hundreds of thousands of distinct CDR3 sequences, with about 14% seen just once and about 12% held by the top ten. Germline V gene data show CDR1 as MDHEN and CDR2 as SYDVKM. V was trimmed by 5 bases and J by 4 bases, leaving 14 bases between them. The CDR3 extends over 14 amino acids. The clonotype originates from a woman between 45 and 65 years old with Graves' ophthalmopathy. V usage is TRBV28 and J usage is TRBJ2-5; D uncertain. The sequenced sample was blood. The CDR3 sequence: CASSQDTLGETQYF. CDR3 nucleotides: TGTGCCAGCAGTCAAGACACCCTTGGAGAGACCCAGTACTTC.